Below, one TCR beta chain is given with its context. This clonotype came up a few times. Its specific antigen is unknown. It has no much larger one-base neighbor in the sample; base qualities were not kept. The sample belongs to a study of blood T cells in healthy people across ages (dated by TCRdb to the mid-2010s). Context from the whole study: In model experiments, template switching captured roughly one uniquely barcoded TCR beta cDNA molecule for every two T cells. To track age-related changes in TCR beta repertoire diversity, the study relied on deep sequencing normalized with unique cDNA molecular identifiers. Four age groups were formed from the donors: young (average approximately 16 years), middle-aged (more than 35), aged (62) and long-lived (approximately 78). To avoid experimental bias, donors of different ages were randomly spread across the sequencing lanes. Two additional independent replicas of 1 million unique cDNA reads from the same blood draw were analyzed for two donors (one aged 18 to 30 and one aged 80 or older).

Library method: 5' RACE. Data came from an Illumina HiSeq 2500. A second PCR of about 6 to 11 cycles was performed with a sample-barcoded 5' primer and a J-beta primer mix. A template-switch 5' adaptor carrying 12 random nucleotides introduced a unique molecular identifier onto each TCR beta cDNA molecule. Each sample yielded at least 2.5 million CDR3-containing paired-end reads. All of the RNA was converted into first-strand cDNA using the Mint cDNA synthesis kit, with a TRBC-specific oligonucleotide serving as the primer. Following uracil-DNA glycosylase treatment, a first 18-cycle PCR with universal primers M1SS and BC2_uni_R was performed on all cDNA. Under the source paper's analysis protocol: Normalization of each sample was performed by random selection of 1 million high-quality reads, each carrying a distinct molecular identifier. Instead of being binned into consensus sequences, reads that shared molecular identifiers were thrown out. MiTCR, with a Q25 quality threshold and the strictest error-elimination algorithm, was used for CDR3 identification, clonotype clustering and error correction. Lower-bound total TCR beta diversity was estimated with a nonparametric unseen species model using Euler transformation. The public reads were reanalyzed by TCRdb: fastp trimming at Q25, MiXCR alignment, in-frame beta chains only. Here each entry gathers all rows of one CDR3 protein and keeps the most common genes and DNA. The V and J calls shown here were made by TCRdb, not taken from the authors' results. This sample holds 1.5 million to 2 million distinct CDR3 sequences; 49% were observed only once. Jointly, the top ten make up 2% to 2.5% of the sample.

The germline V gene provides CDR1 LGHNA and CDR2 YNFKEQ. Germline trimming amounts to 4 bases on V and 6 bases on J, with 11 as the count of junction bases outside the gene matches. Including the terminal cysteine and phenylalanine, the CDR3 comprises 15 residues. This entry keeps only the CDR3 DNA: 45 bases, framed from base 1. Systemically healthy Caucasian individuals from Russia, some 36 in total and aged about 6 to 95 years, were included as donors. Around 10 milliliters of peripheral blood were drawn from each donor into EDTA-treated Vacutainer tubes. Ficoll-Paque density-gradient centrifugation was used to isolate PBMCs, with at least 6.5 million per sample. Trizol reagent was used to extract total RNA from the PBMCs, yielding at least 5 micrograms per sample. For every donor, flow cytometry on a PBMC aliquot measured the percentage of naive CD45RAhigh/CD27high T cells. Results the study describes overall, beyond this receptor: Observed TCR beta diversity per million T cells fell roughly linearly with age, and a significant reduction was already apparent by age around 40. Since profiling was done on bulk unsorted PBMCs, naive and antigen-experienced compartments could not be conclusively compared. Donor CMV infection status was unknown, potentially confounding age-related changes in expanded clonotypes. Estimates of total diversity based on one million sequenced T cells were regarded as lower bounds and as underestimates. Compared with the aged group, the long-lived group had more naive CD4+ T cells, fewer expanded clones and increased TCR diversity, a pattern suggesting age selection. A strong correlation was found between observed TCR beta diversity and the percentage of naive T cells measured by flow cytometry.

The chain links TRBV4-2 with TRBJ1-2; TRBD1 aligns with 7 central bases. This receptor was obtained from a woman aged 40 to 55 in good health. The material sequenced was blood. CDR3 region: CASSPNGKGADGYTF. The DNA sequence is TGTGCCAGCAGCCCCAACGGCAAGGGGGCAGATGGCTACACCTTC.